This is a list of T cell receptor beta chains from one sample in a study of beta chain features in type 1 diabetes. Measured with immunoSEQ multiplex PCR; TCRdb has only the in-frame clones, and not every one. The sample has a few hundred thousand clones, roughly 13% seen once; the top ten hold about 0.016%. Source material: naive CD4+ T cells from blood. The receptors shown here come from a woman between 18 and 29 years old with type 1 diabetes. The CDR3 runs from the conserved cysteine through the conserved F or W. Fields, in order: D gene, CDR3 length, V gene, clone size, J gene, CDR3 DNA, CDR3 protein. The D gene is left open where the match is weak. Clone size is stated in some rows and not others, as once, few, many or a class when expanded.

-,12,TRBV30,few,TRBJ2-5,TGTGCCTGGGACAGGACGGGGGGGACCCAGTACTTC,CAWDRTGGTQYF
TRBD2,15,TRBV2,few,TRBJ2-7,TGTGCCAGCAGTGTTAGCGGGAGGGCCGCCTACGAGCAGTACTTC,CASSVSGRAAYEQYF
TRBD2,15,TRBV5-6,-,TRBJ2-5,TGTGCCAGCAGCTTGGTCCTAGCGGTTCAAGAGACCCAGTACTTC,CASSLVLAVQETQYF
TRBD2,14,TRBV7-2,few,TRBJ2-5,TGTGCCAGCAGCTTCCGACTAGCGACAGAGACCCAGTACTTC,CASSFRLATETQYF
TRBD1,14,TRBV4-3,-,TRBJ1-2,TGCGCCAGCAGCCAAGAGACAGGGGTGGGTGGCTACACCTTC,CASSQETGVGGYTF
-,16,TRBV7-2,few,TRBJ2-4,TGTGCCAGCAGCCCCCGCCTCTTAGCGGATGGAAACATTCAGTACTTC,CASSPRLLADGNIQYF
TRBD1,13,TRBV6-1,-,TRBJ2-3,TGTGCCAGCAGTACGGACAGGCGAGATACGCAGTATTTT,CASSTDRRDTQYF
-,13,TRBV7-9,-,TRBJ2-2,TGTGCCAGCAATCGGGAGAACACCGGGGAGCTGTTTTTT,CASNRENTGELFF
TRBD1,16,TRBV30,-,TRBJ1-3,TGTGCCTGGAATTCAGGGGGCCTCCTCTCTGGAAACACCATATATTTT,CAWNSGGLLSGNTIYF
TRBD2,17,TRBV10-2,few,TRBJ2-1,TGCGCCAGCAGTGAAGGACTAGCGGGACGCTCCTACAATGAGCAGTTCTTC,CASSEGLAGRSYNEQFF
-,13,TRBV9,-,TRBJ2-5,TGTGCCAGCAGCGTAGGTAGCTTTGGGACCCAGTACTTC,CASSVGSFGTQYF
TRBD2,13,TRBV2,-,TRBJ2-7,TGTGCCAGCAAGGGAGGGGCCTCCTACGAGCAGTACTTC,CASKGGASYEQYF
-,12,TRBV2,few,TRBJ1-1,TGTGCCAGCTGTACTACGGGCACTGAAGCTTTCTTT,CASCTTGTEAFF
-,11,TRBV19,-,TRBJ2-3,TGTGCCAGCACAGCCTGGGATACGCAGTATTTT,CASTAWDTQYF
TRBD1,16,TRBV30,few,TRBJ1-2,TGTGCCTTTGATCCCTCCGGGACAGGGCAGAACTATGGCTACACCTTC,CAFDPSGTGQNYGYTF
-,11,TRBV20-1,-,TRBJ2-1,TGCAGTGTGGACAGCAAGAATGAGCAGTTCTTC,CSVDSKNEQFF
-,13,TRBV15,-,TRBJ2-3,TGTGCCACCAGTAGCAGGGCCACAGATACGCAGTATTTT,CATSSRATDTQYF
TRBD2,15,TRBV28,-,TRBJ2-7,TGTGCCAGCAGTCTTACTAGCGGGAGTCGGTACGAGCAGTACTTC,CASSLTSGSRYEQYF
-,11,TRBV20-1,few,TRBJ1-2,TGCAGTGCTAGAGATAGCGGGTCCGGGGCTTTC,CSARDSGSGAF
TRBD2,15,TRBV7-2,-,TRBJ2-3,TGTGCCAGCAGCTTAGGGCTAGCGGGGGCCAGTACGCAGTATTTT,CASSLGLAGASTQYF
-,16,TRBV18,-,TRBJ2-1,TGTGCCAGCTCACCACCGTTTGCGGGGCCTTACAATGAGCAGTTCTTC,CASSPPFAGPYNEQFF
-,13,TRBV28,-,TRBJ2-1,TGTGCCAGCAGCACGCCCAGTCATTCTGAGCAGTTCTTC,CASSTPSHSEQFF
-,14,TRBV28,few,TRBJ2-1,TGTGCCAGCAGTCAATTGGCCGCCTACAATGAGCAGTTCTTC,CASSQLAAYNEQFF
-,12,TRBV27,-,TRBJ1-1,TGTGCCAGCCGTAACAAGAACACTGAAGCTTTCTTT,CASRNKNTEAFF
TRBD2,14,TRBV7-9,few,TRBJ2-1,TGTGCCAGCAGCTTTACTAGCGGGAGTAAGTTGTGGTTCTTC,CASSFTSGSKLWFF
TRBD1,16,TRBV6-6,-,TRBJ2-5,TGTGCCAGCAGTTACCGACAGGGCGGCCTTCAAGAGACCCAGTACTTC,CASSYRQGGLQETQYF
-,14,TRBV7-9,-,TRBJ2-1,TGTGCCAGCAGCCCAGGATGGTCCTACAATGAGCAGTTCTTC,CASSPGWSYNEQFF
-,16,TRBV14,few,TRBJ2-5,TGTGCCAGCAGCCAAGTCCGAAAGCGGTACCAAGAGACCCAGTACTTC,CASSQVRKRYQETQYF
-,16,TRBV30,-,TRBJ2-2,TGTGCCTGGAGGTTAGGGGCTGGGGTTAGAACCGGGGAGCTGTTTTTT,CAWRLGAGVRTGELFF
-,15,TRBV11-2,few,TRBJ2-1,TGTGCCAGCACCTTAAGGGAGGCCAATTACAATGAGCAGTTCTTC,CASTLREANYNEQFF
-,15,TRBV7-2,few,TRBJ1-1,TGTGCCAGCGGCCTGTTGAACGCGGGGAACACTGAAGCTTTCTTT,CASGLLNAGNTEAFF
-,14,TRBV9,-,TRBJ2-7,TGTGCCAGCAGCGTCGGACAACTCCCCTACGAGCAGTACTTC,CASSVGQLPYEQYF
-,12,TRBV30,few,TRBJ2-1,TGTGCCTGGAGCATGACTCGAGCAGAGCAGTTCTTC,CAWSMTRAEQFF